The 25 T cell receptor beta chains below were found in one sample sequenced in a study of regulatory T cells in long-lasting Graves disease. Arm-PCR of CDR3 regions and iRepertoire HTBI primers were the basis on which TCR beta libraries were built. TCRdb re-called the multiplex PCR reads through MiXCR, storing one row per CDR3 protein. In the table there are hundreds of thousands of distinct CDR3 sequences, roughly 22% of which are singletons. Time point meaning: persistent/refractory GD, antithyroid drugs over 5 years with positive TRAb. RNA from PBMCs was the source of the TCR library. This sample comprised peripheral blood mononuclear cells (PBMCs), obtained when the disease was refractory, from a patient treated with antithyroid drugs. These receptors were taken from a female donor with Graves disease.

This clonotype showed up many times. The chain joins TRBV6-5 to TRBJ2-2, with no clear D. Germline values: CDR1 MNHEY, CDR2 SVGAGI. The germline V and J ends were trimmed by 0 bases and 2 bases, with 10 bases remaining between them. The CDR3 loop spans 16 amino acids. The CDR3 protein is CASSYSRRPNTGELFF. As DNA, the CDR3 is TGTGCCAGCAGTTACTCTCGCAGACCTAACACCGGGGAGCTGTTTTTT.

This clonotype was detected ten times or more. The CDR3 region is CASSKDRGTEAFF. The CDR3 DNA reads as TGTGCCAGCAGTAAAGACAGGGGTACTGAAGCTTTCTTT. The gene calls are TRBV6-1 and TRBJ1-1; 8 bases match TRBD1. CDR1 MNHNS and CDR2 SASEGT come from the germline V gene. The length of the CDR3 is 13 residues. The ends lost 5 bases at V and 5 bases at J; junction bases unmatched: 4.

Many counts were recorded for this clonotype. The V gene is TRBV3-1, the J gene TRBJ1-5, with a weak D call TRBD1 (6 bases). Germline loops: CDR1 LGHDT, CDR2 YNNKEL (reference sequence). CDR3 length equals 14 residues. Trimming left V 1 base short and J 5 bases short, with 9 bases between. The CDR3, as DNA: TGTGCCAGCAGCCAAGGGGGGGGCGATCAGCCCCAGCATTTT. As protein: CASSQGGGDQPQHF.

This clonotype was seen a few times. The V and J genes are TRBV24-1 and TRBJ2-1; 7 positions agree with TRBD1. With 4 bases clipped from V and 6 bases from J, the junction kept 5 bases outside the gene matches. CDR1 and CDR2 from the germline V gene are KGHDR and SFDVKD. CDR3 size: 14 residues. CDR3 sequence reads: CATSDPGQFNEQFF. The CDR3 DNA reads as TGTGCCACCAGTGACCCGGGACAGTTCAATGAGCAGTTCTTC.

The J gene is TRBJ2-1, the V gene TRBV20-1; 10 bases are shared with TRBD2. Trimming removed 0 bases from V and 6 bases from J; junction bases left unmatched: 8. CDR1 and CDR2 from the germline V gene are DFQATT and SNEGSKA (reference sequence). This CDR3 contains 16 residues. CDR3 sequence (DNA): TGCAGTGCTAGAGATTTTAGCAAGCGGGGGGGCAATGAGCAGTTCTTC. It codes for CSARDFSKRGGNEQFF.

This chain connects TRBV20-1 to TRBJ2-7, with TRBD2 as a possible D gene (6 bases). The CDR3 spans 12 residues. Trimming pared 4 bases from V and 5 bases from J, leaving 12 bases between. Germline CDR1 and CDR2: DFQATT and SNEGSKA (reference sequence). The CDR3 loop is CSATSGHDEQYF. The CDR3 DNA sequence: TGCAGTGCTACGAGCGGGCACGACGAGCAGTACTTC.

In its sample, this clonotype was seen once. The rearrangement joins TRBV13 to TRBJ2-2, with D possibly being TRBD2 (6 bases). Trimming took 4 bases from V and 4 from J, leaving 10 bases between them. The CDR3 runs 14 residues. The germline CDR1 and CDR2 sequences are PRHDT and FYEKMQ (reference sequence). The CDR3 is CASSSRETTGELFF. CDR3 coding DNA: TGTGCCAGCAGCTCCCGGGAGACCACCGGGGAGCTGTTTTTT.

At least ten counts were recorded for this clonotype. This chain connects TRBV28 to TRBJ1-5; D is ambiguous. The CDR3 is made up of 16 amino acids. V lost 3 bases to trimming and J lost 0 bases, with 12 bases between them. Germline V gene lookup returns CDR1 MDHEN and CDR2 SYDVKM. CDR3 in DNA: TGTGCCAGCAGTTTCGGGAGTACAGCTAGCAATCAGCCCCAGCATTTT. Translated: CASSFGSTASNQPQHF.

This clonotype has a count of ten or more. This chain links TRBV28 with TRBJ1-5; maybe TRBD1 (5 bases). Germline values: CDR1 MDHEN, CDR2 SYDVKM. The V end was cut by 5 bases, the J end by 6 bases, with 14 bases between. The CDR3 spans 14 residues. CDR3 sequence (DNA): TGTGCCAGCAGTGACGGGGGTCTGAGTCAGCCCCAGCATTTT. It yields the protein CASSDGGLSQPQHF.

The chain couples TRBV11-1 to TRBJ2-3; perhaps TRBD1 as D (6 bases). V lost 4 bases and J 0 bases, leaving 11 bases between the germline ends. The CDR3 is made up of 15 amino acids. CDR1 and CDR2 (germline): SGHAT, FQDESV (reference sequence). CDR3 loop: CASSSGETSTDTQYF. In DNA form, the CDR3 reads TGTGCCAGCAGCTCAGGGGAGACTAGCACAGATACGCAGTATTTT.

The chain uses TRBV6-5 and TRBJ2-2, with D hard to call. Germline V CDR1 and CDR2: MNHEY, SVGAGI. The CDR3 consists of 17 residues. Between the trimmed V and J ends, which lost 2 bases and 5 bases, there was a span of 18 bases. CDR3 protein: CASSYQHPQTRTGELFF. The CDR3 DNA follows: TGTGCCAGCAGTTACCAACATCCGCAGACACGGACCGGGGAGCTGTTTTTT.

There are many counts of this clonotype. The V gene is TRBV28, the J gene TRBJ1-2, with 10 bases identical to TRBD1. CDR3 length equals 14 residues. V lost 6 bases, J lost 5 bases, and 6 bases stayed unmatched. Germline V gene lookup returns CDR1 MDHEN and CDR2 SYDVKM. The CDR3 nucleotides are TGTGCCAGCAGCGTGGGACAGGGGACATATGGCTACACCTTC. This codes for CASSVGQGTYGYTF.

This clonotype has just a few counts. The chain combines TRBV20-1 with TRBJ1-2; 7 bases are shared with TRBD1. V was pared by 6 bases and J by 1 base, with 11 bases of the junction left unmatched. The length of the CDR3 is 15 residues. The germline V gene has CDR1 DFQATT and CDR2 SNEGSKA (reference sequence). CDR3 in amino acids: CSARAIGGLNYGYTF. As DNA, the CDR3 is TGCAGTGCCCGTGCTATAGGGGGCCTTAACTATGGCTACACCTTC.

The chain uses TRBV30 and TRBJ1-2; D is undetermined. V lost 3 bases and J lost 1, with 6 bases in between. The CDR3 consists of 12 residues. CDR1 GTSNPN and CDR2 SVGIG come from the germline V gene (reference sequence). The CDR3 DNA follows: TGTGCCTGGAGCGAGATTAACTATGGCTACACCTTC. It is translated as CAWSEINYGYTF.

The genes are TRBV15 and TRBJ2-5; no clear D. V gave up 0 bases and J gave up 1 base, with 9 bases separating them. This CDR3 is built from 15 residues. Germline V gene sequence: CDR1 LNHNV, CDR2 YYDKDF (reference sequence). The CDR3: CATSRELTLQETQYF. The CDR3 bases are TGTGCCACCAGCAGAGAGCTCACCCTCCAAGAGACCCAGTACTTC.

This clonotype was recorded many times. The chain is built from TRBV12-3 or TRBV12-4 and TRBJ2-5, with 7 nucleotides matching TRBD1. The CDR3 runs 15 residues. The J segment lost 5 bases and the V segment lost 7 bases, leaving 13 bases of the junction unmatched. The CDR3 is CASTGRTGVGETQYF. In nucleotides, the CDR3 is TGTGCCAGCACAGGTCGAACAGGGGTTGGGGAGACCCAGTACTTC.

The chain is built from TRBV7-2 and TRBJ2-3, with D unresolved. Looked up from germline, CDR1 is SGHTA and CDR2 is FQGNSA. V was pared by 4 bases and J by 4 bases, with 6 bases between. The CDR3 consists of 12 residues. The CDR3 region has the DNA TGTGCCAGCAGCTCAAACGCAGATACGCAGTATTTT. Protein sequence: CASSSNADTQYF.

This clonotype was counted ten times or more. The CDR3 DNA reads TGTGCCAGCAGGGGGGGGACAGGGGCTTCACCCCTCCACTTT. It is translated as CASRGGTGASPLHF. The chain couples TRBV2 to TRBJ1-6, with 10 bases aligning to TRBD1. Trimming at V came to 6 bases and at J to 9 bases, leaving 5 bases not matched to a gene. The CDR3 loop spans 14 amino acids. CDR1 is SNHLY and CDR2 is FYNNEI in the germline V gene.

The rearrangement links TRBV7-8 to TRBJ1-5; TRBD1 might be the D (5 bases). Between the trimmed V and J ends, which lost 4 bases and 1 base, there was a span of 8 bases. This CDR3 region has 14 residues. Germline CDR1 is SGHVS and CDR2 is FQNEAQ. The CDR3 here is CASSSQASNQPQHF. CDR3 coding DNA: TGTGCCAGCAGCTCACAGGCGAGCAATCAGCCCCAGCATTTT.

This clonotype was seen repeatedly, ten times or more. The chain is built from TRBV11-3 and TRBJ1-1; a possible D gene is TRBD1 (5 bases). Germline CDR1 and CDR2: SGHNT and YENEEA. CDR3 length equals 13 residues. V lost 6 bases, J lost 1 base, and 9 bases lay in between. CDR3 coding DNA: TGTGCCAGCAGGGGACCGCCGAACACTGAAGCTTTCTTT. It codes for CASRGPPNTEAFF.

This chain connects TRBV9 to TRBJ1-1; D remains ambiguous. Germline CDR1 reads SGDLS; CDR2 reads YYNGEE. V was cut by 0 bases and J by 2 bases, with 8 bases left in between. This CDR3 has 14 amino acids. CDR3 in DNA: TGTGCCAGCAGCGTAGGTCCAAGTAACACTGAAGCTTTCTTT. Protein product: CASSVGPSNTEAFF.

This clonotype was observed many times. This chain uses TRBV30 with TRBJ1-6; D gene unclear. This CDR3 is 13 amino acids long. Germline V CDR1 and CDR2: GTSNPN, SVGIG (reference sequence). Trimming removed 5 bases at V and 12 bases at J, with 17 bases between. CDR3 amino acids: CAWSGIIREPLHF. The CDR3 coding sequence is TGTGCCTGGTCGGGGATTATCCGTGAACCCCTCCACTTT.

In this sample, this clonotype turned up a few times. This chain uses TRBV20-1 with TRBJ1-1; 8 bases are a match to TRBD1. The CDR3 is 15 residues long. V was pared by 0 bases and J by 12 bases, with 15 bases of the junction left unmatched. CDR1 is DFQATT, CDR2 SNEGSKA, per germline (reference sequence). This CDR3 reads CSARDGVQGAIFSFF. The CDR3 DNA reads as TGCAGTGCTAGAGATGGGGTGCAGGGGGCGATTTTTTCTTTCTTT.

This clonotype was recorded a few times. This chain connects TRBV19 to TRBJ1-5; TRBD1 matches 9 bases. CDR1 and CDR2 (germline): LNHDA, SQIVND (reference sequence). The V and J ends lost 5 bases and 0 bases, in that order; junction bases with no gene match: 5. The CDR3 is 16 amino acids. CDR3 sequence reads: CASSSRQGDSNQPQHF. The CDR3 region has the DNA TGTGCCAGTAGTTCCAGACAGGGGGATAGCAATCAGCCCCAGCATTTT.

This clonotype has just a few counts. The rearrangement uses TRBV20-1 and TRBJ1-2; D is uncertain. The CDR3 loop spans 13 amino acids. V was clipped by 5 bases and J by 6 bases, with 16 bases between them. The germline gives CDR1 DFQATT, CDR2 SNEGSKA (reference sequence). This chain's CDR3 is CSASGRLHHGYTF. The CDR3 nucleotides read TGCAGTGCTTCCGGACGGCTCCACCATGGCTACACCTTC.